The 16 T cell receptor beta chains below come from one sample, sequenced in a study of CD8 T cells in ankylosing spondylitis. The study's findings and limits: Fewer than 10 highly homologous variants formed a TCR beta motif that appeared characteristic of ankylosing spondylitis blood.

TCRdb passed the 5' RACE reads through MiXCR, listing each CDR3 protein once. The sample gives 750,000 to 850,000 distinct CDR3 sequences, over 9.5% of which show up once; 0.51% is in the top ten. Antigen specificity for these receptors is unknown. The sequencing sample was made of blood, either unsorted or a sorted T cell fraction (not recorded which). Receptors originate from a male donor with ankylosing spondylitis.

This clonotype was seen a handful of times. The rearrangement joins TRBV7-2 to TRBJ1-6, with D hard to call. The CDR3 loop spans 15 amino acids. V was cut by 4 bases and J by 0 bases, with 7 bases left in between. Germline V gene sequence: CDR1 SGHTA, CDR2 FQGNSA. The CDR3 reads CASSSRHSYNSPLHF. CDR3 nucleotides: TGTGCCAGCAGCTCTAGACACTCCTATAATTCACCCCTCCACTTT.

This clonotype was seen ten or more times. This chain joins TRBV7-2 and TRBJ2-2, with D hard to call. The CDR3 sequence is 12 residues long. The germline V gene encodes CDR1 SGHTA and CDR2 FQGNSA. V was trimmed by 5 bases and J by 6 bases, leaving 7 bases between them. The CDR3: CASSLNSGELFF. DNA of the CDR3: TGTGCCAGCAGCCTAAATTCCGGGGAGCTGTTTTTT.

Here the CDR3 DNA reads TGTGCCAGCAGTGTAGTGGGAGCGATCGGGGAGCTGTTTTTT. Its protein product is CASSVVGAIGELFF. The chain has TRBV6-4 and TRBJ2-2; TRBD2 is a possible D gene (5 bases). CDR3 length: 14 amino acids. Germline V gene data show CDR1 as MRHNA and CDR2 as SNTAGT. Deletions cut 4 bases from V and 7 bases from J, with 13 bases between.

A few counts support this clonotype. V and J are TRBV20-1 and TRBJ2-3; no reliable D call. From germline, CDR1 is DFQATT and CDR2 SNEGSKA (reference sequence). CDR3 size: 12 residues. V was clipped by 5 bases and J by 2 bases, with 8 bases between them. Here the CDR3 DNA reads TGCAGTGCTGAACGAACCACAGATACGCAGTATTTT. Its protein product is CSAERTTDTQYF.

Only a few counts were recorded for this clonotype. The chain carries TRBV9 and TRBJ1-3; unclear D gene. This CDR3 has 14 amino acids. V was trimmed by 3 bases and J by 2 bases, leaving 9 bases between them. CDR1 is SGDLS and CDR2 is YYNGEE in the germline V gene. This CDR3 is CASSDPTPGNTIYF. The CDR3 DNA is TGTGCCAGCAGCGACCCCACACCTGGAAACACCATATATTTT. The full variable domain, in which reference TRBV9 and TRBJ1-3 provide the parts outside the CDR3, is DSGVTQTPKHLITATGQRVTLRCSPRSGDLSVYWYQQSLDQGLQFLIQYYNGEERAKGNILERFSAQQFPDLHSELNLSSLELGDSALYFCASSDPTPGNTIYFGEGSWLTVV.

The chain has TRBV10-3 and TRBJ2-7, with TRBD1 matching 9 bases. The V gene's germline CDR1 is ENHRY and CDR2 SYGVKD. The CDR3 consists of 12 residues. J gave up 7 bases and V 10 bases, and 8 bases lay outside the gene matches. In DNA, the CDR3 is TGTGCCAATAGACAGGGGGACGAAGAGCAGTACTTC. Protein: CANRQGDEEQYF.

This clonotype was seen a handful of times. The V and J genes are TRBV20-1 and TRBJ2-1; D is possibly TRBD2 (6 bases). CDR1 DFQATT and CDR2 SNEGSKA come from the germline V gene (reference sequence). The ends were cut back, 8 bases at V and 0 bases at J, with 14 bases in the middle. The length of the CDR3 is 14 residues. The DNA for the CDR3 is TGCAGTATTTTCGGGAGAGGCTCCTACAATGAGCAGTTCTTC. It translates to CSIFGRGSYNEQFF.

This clonotype appeared a few times. The rearrangement links TRBV6-5 to TRBJ2-3; 10 bases fit TRBD2. The CDR3 length is 15 residues. The germline CDR1 and CDR2 sequences are MNHEY and SVGAGI. After removal of 5 bases from V and 5 bases from J, the junction contained 7 bases not matched to a gene. The CDR3, as DNA: TGTGCCAGCAGTCTCGAGGCTAGCGGGAGAGATACGCAGTATTTT. Its protein product is CASSLEASGRDTQYF.

V usage is TRBV20-1 and J usage is TRBJ2-1; 8 bases fit TRBD2. The CDR3 has 16 amino acids. The germline V gene encodes CDR1 DFQATT and CDR2 SNEGSKA (reference sequence). V was pared by 5 bases and J by 0 bases, with 9 bases of the junction left unmatched. CDR3 region: CSAALIGGASYNEQFF. As DNA, the CDR3 is TGCAGTGCTGCGCTTATCGGGGGGGCCTCCTACAATGAGCAGTTCTTC.

V is TRBV20-1 and J is TRBJ1-4; TRBD1 might be the D (6 bases). The CDR3 has 15 amino acids. CDR1 and CDR2 (germline): DFQATT, SNEGSKA (reference sequence). The V gene lost 3 bases and the J gene lost 7 bases, with 18 bases spanning the gap. CDR3 loop: CSASSSGDGGEKLFF. The CDR3 coding sequence is TGCAGTGCTAGTAGTTCAGGGGATGGTGGTGAAAAACTGTTTTTT.

This clonotype was observed a few times. The chain recombines TRBV10-3 with TRBJ1-5; 8 bases map to TRBD1. V lost 10 bases and J lost 0; bases outside the gene matches: 8. CDR3 length: 15 amino acids. Germline CDR1 ENHRY, CDR2 SYGVKD. The CDR3 is CATGQGLNSNQPQHF. The DNA of the CDR3 is TGTGCCACCGGACAGGGACTGAATAGCAATCAGCCCCAGCATTTT.

This clonotype was observed many times. The chain uses TRBV10-3 and TRBJ1-1; a possible D gene is TRBD1 (5 bases). Germline CDR1 is ENHRY and CDR2 is SYGVKD. This CDR3 contains 13 residues. Trimming removed 5 bases at V and 3 bases at J, with 10 bases between. The CDR3 is CAISNGGHTEAFF. DNA of the CDR3: TGTGCCATCAGTAACGGGGGTCACACTGAAGCTTTCTTT.

This clonotype was seen more than once but under ten times. The chain joins TRBV20-1 to TRBJ2-7, with a weak D call TRBD2 (5 bases). Trimming shortened V by 3 bases and J by 3 bases, and 12 bases separated the two germline ends. Germline V gives CDR1 DFQATT, CDR2 SNEGSKA (reference sequence). The CDR3 is 13 residues long. CDR3 sequence reads: CSARFGLNYEQYF. The CDR3, as DNA: TGCAGTGCTAGGTTCGGACTCAACTACGAGCAGTACTTC.

This clonotype appeared many times. The chain uses TRBV20-1 and TRBJ2-1; 11 bases are shared with TRBD1. This CDR3 comprises 15 residues. With 3 bases clipped from V and 4 bases from J, the junction kept 5 bases outside the gene matches. CDR1 is DFQATT and CDR2 is SNEGSKA in the germline V gene (reference sequence). The CDR3 loop reads CSASSGTGGYNEQFF. CDR3 in DNA: TGCAGTGCTAGTTCGGGGACAGGGGGGTACAATGAGCAGTTCTTC.

This clonotype has just a few counts. The chain carries TRBV9 and TRBJ1-3; D is uncertain. Germline assignment: CDR1 SGDLS and CDR2 YYNGEE. V gave up 2 bases and J gave up 0 bases, with 6 bases separating them. This CDR3 region has 14 residues. The CDR3 protein is CASSVGISGNTIYF. CDR3 nucleotide sequence: TGTGCCAGCAGCGTGGGGATCTCTGGAAACACCATATATTTT.

The genes are TRBV20-1 and TRBJ2-7, with 7 bases lining up with TRBD1. After removal of 5 bases from V and 7 bases from J, the junction contained 5 bases not matched to a gene. Germline values: CDR1 DFQATT, CDR2 SNEGSKA (reference sequence). This CDR3 region has 11 residues. The CDR3 DNA reads as TGCAGTGCTGGGGGACAGAGGGAGCAGTACTTC. The encoded protein is CSAGGQREQYF.